Shown below are 20 T cell receptor beta chains from a single sample sequenced in a study of blood T cell repertoires in COVID-19. Profiling relied on immunoSEQ multiplex PCR, and the TCRdb table lists in-frame clones only, not all of them. There are just over 150,000 clones in the sample; almost 85% occur only once, and about a fifth lies in the top ten. The sample taken for sequencing was peripheral blood. The receptors derive from an elderly woman with acute or convalescent COVID-19.

The chain recombines TRBV5-1 with TRBJ1-4; D is perhaps TRBD1 (6 bases). Germline V gene sequence: CDR1 SGHRS, CDR2 YFSETQ. CDR3 length equals 14 residues. The V gene lost 2 bases and the J gene lost 7 bases, with 12 bases spanning the gap. The CDR3 sequence is CASSLTGGGEKLFF. The CDR3 DNA reads as TGCGCCAGCAGCTTAACTGGGGGCGGTGAAAAACTGTTTTTT.

The V and J genes are TRBV29-1 and TRBJ2-1; 7 nucleotides match TRBD2. Germline V gene sequence: CDR1 SQVTM, CDR2 ANQGSEA. The CDR3 sequence is 14 residues long. V gave up 4 bases and J gave up 9 bases; unmatched junction bases: 12. The chain's CDR3 is CSVGRGSLRGEQFF. The CDR3, as DNA: TGCAGCGTTGGGCGGGGGAGTCTGCGTGGTGAGCAGTTCTTC.

The chain joins TRBV3-1 (or the pseudogene TRBV3-2) to TRBJ2-1, with TRBD2 matching over 12 bases. V was clipped by 4 bases and J by 3 bases; unmatched bases: 1. This CDR3 is 15 amino acids long. Germline CDR1 LGHDT, CDR2 YNNKEL (reference sequence). The CDR3 DNA reads TGTGCCAGCAGCCCTAGCGGGAGGGACTACAATGAGCAGTTCTTC. Its protein product is CASSPSGRDYNEQFF.

This clone was observed a handful of times. The chain links TRBV27 to TRBJ2-3; 7 bases map to TRBD1. V was pared by 5 bases and J by 3 bases, with 8 bases of the junction left unmatched. From germline, CDR1 is MNHEY and CDR2 SMNVEV (reference sequence). This CDR3 spans 15 amino acids. CDR3 in DNA: TGTGCCAGCAGTCCACCGGACAGGTATACAGATACGCAGTATTTT. Amino acid sequence: CASSPPDRYTDTQYF.

V usage is TRBV6-5 and J usage is TRBJ1-5, with TRBD1 as a possible D gene (5 bases). The CDR3 length is 13 residues. V was clipped by 6 bases and J by 6 bases, with 12 bases between them. Per the germline V gene, CDR1 is MNHEY and CDR2 is SVGAGI. DNA for the CDR3: TGTGCCAGCAGGGGCAGGGCAGGTCAGCCCCAGCATTTT. Its translation is CASRGRAGQPQHF.

This chain links TRBV2 with TRBJ1-3; tentatively, D is TRBD1 (6 bases). The CDR3 sequence is 14 residues long. The germline V gene has CDR1 SNHLY and CDR2 FYNNEI. V lost 2 bases, J lost 2 bases, and 7 bases lay in between. The CDR3 bases are TGTGCCAGCAGTGAACAGGGGCCTGGAAACACCATATATTTT. Translating it yields CASSEQGPGNTIYF.

V gene TRBV11-2 combines with J gene TRBJ1-2; possible D gene TRBD1, 6 bases. Germline V CDR1 and CDR2: SGHAT, FQNNGV. The CDR3 contains 14 residues. Trimming took off 6 bases at V and 6 bases at J, with 17 bases between the two ends. The DNA for the CDR3 is TGTGCCAGCAGTTCGGGGGCGGGGGGGGATGGCTACACCTTC. Protein: CASSSGAGGDGYTF.

The genes are TRBV6-5 and TRBJ1-2; D is undetermined. Germline V gene lookup returns CDR1 MNHEY and CDR2 SVGAGI. V was cut by 5 bases and J by 8 bases, with 9 bases left in between. The CDR3 is made up of 11 amino acids. This CDR3 reads CASSTRSGYTF. CDR3 nucleotides: TGTGCCAGCAGTACAAGATCCGGCTACACCTTC.

The chain joins TRBV27 to TRBJ1-6, with 9 nucleotides matching TRBD1. The length of the CDR3 is 14 residues. Germline V CDR1 and CDR2: MNHEY, SMNVEV (reference sequence). Unmatched junction bases numbered 6, after V lost 6 bases and J lost 9 bases. CDR3 nucleotides: TGTGCCAGCAGCCTGGGGACAGGGAGTTCACCCCTCCACTTT. It codes for CASSLGTGSSPLHF.

This clone was counted a single time. J is TRBJ2-7 and V is TRBV28; D is uncertain. There are 13 residues in the CDR3. Between the trimmed V and J ends, which lost 6 bases and 3 bases, there was a span of 12 bases. Germline V lookup: CDR1 MDHEN, CDR2 SYDVKM. CDR3 nucleotides: TGTGCCAGCAGGCCCGAGGCCGACTACGAGCAGTACTTC. This translates into CASRPEADYEQYF.

This chain connects TRBV5-6 to TRBJ1-2; weak D call: TRBD1 (6 bases). V lost 6 bases to trimming and J lost 7 bases, with 28 bases between them. The length of the CDR3 is 17 residues. CDR1 is SGHDT, CDR2 YYEEEE, per germline. CDR3 coding DNA: TGTGCCAGCAACTCCCCCCTCCAAAGGGGGGGCGCCGGTGGCTACACCTTC. This encodes CASNSPLQRGGAGGYTF.

The count of this clone is one. The CDR3 sequence: CAWTGFGLAGTTDTQYF. CDR3 in DNA: TGTGCCTGGACCGGGTTTGGACTAGCTGGAACCACAGATACGCAGTATTTT. The rearrangement links TRBV30 to TRBJ2-3; 8 positions agree with TRBD2. Germline V gives CDR1 GTSNPN, CDR2 SVGIG (reference sequence). The CDR3 loop spans 17 amino acids. Trimming removed 4 bases from V and 2 bases from J; junction bases left unmatched: 14.

This clone turned up a few times. This chain joins TRBV18 and TRBJ1-6, with 9 bases aligning to TRBD1. The length of the CDR3 is 14 residues. The germline V gene has CDR1 KGHSH and CDR2 LQKENI. V dropped 4 bases and J dropped 10; count of bases not matched to a gene: 5. In DNA form, the CDR3 reads TGTGCCAGCTCACTTTGGACAGGGGAATCACCCCTCCACTTT. It yields the protein CASSLWTGESPLHF.

This rearrangement joins TRBV2 to TRBJ1-2; 9 bases line up with TRBD1. Germline V gene data show CDR1 as SNHLY and CDR2 as FYNNEI. With V trimmed by 4 bases and J by 5 bases, 11 bases remained unmatched. CDR3 length: 16 residues. CDR3 in DNA: TGTGCCAGCAGTGTTAATGAGGGGACAGGGTGGTATGGCTACACCTTC. This translates into CASSVNEGTGWYGYTF.

The chain couples TRBV5-4 to TRBJ2-3; 7 bases are a match to TRBD2. From germline, CDR1 is SGHNT and CDR2 YYREEE (reference sequence). This CDR3 spans 16 amino acids. V shed 4 bases, J shed 0 bases, and the junction held 8 bases outside the gene matches. The CDR3 DNA reads as TGTGCCAGCAGCGGGGGGACTAAGCGGAGCACAGATACGCAGTATTTT. The encoded protein is CASSGGTKRSTDTQYF.

V gene TRBV19 combines with J gene TRBJ1-6; 7 bases line up with TRBD1. Germline CDR1 and CDR2: LNHDA and SQIVND (reference sequence). Trimming removed 4 bases from V and 7 bases from J; junction bases left unmatched: 4. CDR3 length: 14 residues. CDR3 amino acids: CASSRGQINSPLHF. DNA for the CDR3: TGTGCCAGTAGTAGGGGACAGATCAATTCACCCCTCCACTTT.

The rearrangement joins TRBV11-2 to TRBJ2-3; a weak D match, TRBD2 (5 bases). The CDR3 sequence is 13 residues long. V was cut by 6 bases and J by 10 bases, with 17 bases left in between. The germline V gene has CDR1 SGHAT and CDR2 FQNNGV. Here the CDR3 DNA reads TGTGCCAGCAGTGGGGAGAACGGGGTGGCGCAGTATTTT. It encodes CASSGENGVAQYF.

The chain employs TRBV20-1 and TRBJ2-3; D unclear. The germline V and J ends were trimmed by 6 bases and 3 bases, with 10 bases remaining between them. The CDR3 length is 12 residues. Germline loops: CDR1 DFQATT, CDR2 SNEGSKA (reference sequence). The CDR3 is CSASTTTDTQYF. DNA of the CDR3: TGCAGTGCAAGTACTACTACAGATACGCAGTATTTT.

DNA of the CDR3: TGCGCCAGCAGCTTGACACAGAACTATGGCTACACCTTC. It yields the protein CASSLTQNYGYTF. The chain has TRBV5-1 and TRBJ1-2, with no clear D. The CDR3 totals 13 residues. CDR1 and CDR2 from the germline V gene are SGHRS and YFSETQ. Trimming removed 1 base from V and 2 bases from J, with 6 bases in between.

The gene calls are TRBV2 and TRBJ1-1, with D possibly being TRBD1 (6 bases). This CDR3 comprises 14 residues. CDR1 is SNHLY and CDR2 is FYNNEI in the germline V gene. V dropped 5 bases and J dropped 4 bases, with 14 bases sitting between them. In DNA, the CDR3 is TGTGCCAGCAGTCAGGGGCCAACCGCCACTGAAGCTTTCTTT. Encoded protein: CASSQGPTATEAFF.